Shown below are 30 T cell receptor beta chains from a single sample sequenced in a study of monozygotic twins with inflammatory bowel disease. TCRdb reprocessed the 5' RACE reads, with one entry per CDR3 protein and no DNA. The repertoire shows 350,000 to 550,000 distinct CDR3 sequences; the top ten hold approximately 2.4%. Sample: blood. The source is a human donor with ulcerative colitis or Crohn's disease, or a healthy co-twin of an affected twin (not recorded which).

The chain carries TRBV20-1 and TRBJ2-4; there is no DNA to check the TCRdb D call of TRBD1. The CDR3 is 14 amino acids. Germline-derived CDR1 and CDR2 are DFQATT and SNEGSKA (reference sequence). The CDR3 is CSADRTNAKNIQYF.

J is TRBJ2-1 and V is TRBV29-1; TCRdb selects TRBD1, and the lack of DNA leaves this call unchecked. The germline V gene has CDR1 SQVTM and CDR2 ANQGSEA. This CDR3 region has 12 residues. The CDR3 spells CSLSRVGNEQFF.

The chain joins TRBV6-1 to TRBJ2-1; the D call from TCRdb, TRBD2, cannot be confirmed without DNA. This CDR3 spans 15 amino acids. The germline CDR1 and CDR2 sequences are MNHNS and SASEGT. The CDR3 here is CASRTSGGPYNEQFF.

The chain links TRBV6-1 to TRBJ2-1; TCRdb indicates TRBD2, and absent DNA this call remains unverified. Germline V gene data show CDR1 as MNHNS and CDR2 as SASEGT. The CDR3 totals 15 residues. The CDR3 sequence is CASSEGVASRNEQFF.

The CDR3 is CASSPRDVNEKLFF. J is TRBJ1-4 and V is TRBV18; TCRdb reports TRBD1, a call that lacks DNA to check it against. This CDR3 contains 14 residues. Germline-derived CDR1 and CDR2 are KGHSH and LQKENI.

The gene calls are TRBV28 and TRBJ1-5. The CDR3 is 12 amino acids. Germline V gives CDR1 MDHEN, CDR2 SYDVKM. Here the CDR3 reads CASSSNGQPQHF.

J is TRBJ1-2 and V is TRBV3-1. The CDR3 consists of 14 residues. Germline V gives CDR1 LGHDT, CDR2 YNNKEL (reference sequence). The CDR3 region is CASSQDTEDYGYTF.

This chain uses TRBV28 with TRBJ2-7; TCRdb calls TRBD1, which cannot be checked without DNA. The CDR3 is 14 residues long. Germline V gene lookup returns CDR1 MDHEN and CDR2 SYDVKM. CDR3 sequence: CASSLTGDSGEQYF.

The genes are TRBV5-1 and TRBJ1-5; TCRdb designates TRBD1, a call that cannot be tested without DNA. Germline values: CDR1 SGHRS, CDR2 YFSETQ. The CDR3 has 15 amino acids. This CDR3 is CASSLSTGGNQPQHF.

The chain combines TRBV19 with TRBJ1-1; TCRdb's assignment of TRBD1 cannot be checked, as there is no DNA. This CDR3 contains 16 residues. Germline assignment: CDR1 LNHDA and CDR2 SQIVND (reference sequence). The chain's CDR3 is CASRTKLSGRNTEAFF. Complete variable domain (other parts from reference TRBV19 and TRBJ1-1): DGGITQSPKYLFRKEGQNVTLSCEQNLNHDAMYWYRQDPGQGLRLIYYSQIVNDFQKGDIAEGYSVSREKKESFPLTVTSAQKNPTAFYLCASRTKLSGRNTEAFFGQGTRLTVV.

V gene TRBV11-2 combines with J gene TRBJ2-1. Germline CDR1 is SGHAT and CDR2 is FQNNGV. The CDR3 contains 14 residues. Here the CDR3 reads CASSLTDSYNEQFF.

The V call is TRBV7-2, the J call TRBJ1-2. Germline loops: CDR1 SGHTA, CDR2 FQGNSA. This CDR3 contains 15 residues. CDR3 sequence reads: CASSLALGGYYGYTF.

This rearrangement joins TRBV18 to TRBJ2-3; TCRdb gives TRBD1 as the D gene, but with no DNA this cannot be confirmed. The CDR3 contains 16 residues. The germline CDR1 and CDR2 sequences are KGHSH and LQKENI. The chain's CDR3 is CASSPGDRGLTDTQYF.

J is TRBJ2-1 and V is TRBV20-1; the D call of TRBD2 rests on TCRdb alone, since no DNA is present to check it. Germline V gene sequence: CDR1 DFQATT, CDR2 SNEGSKA (reference sequence). CDR3 length: 13 amino acids. CDR3 loop: CSAVAGSYNEQFF.

The rearrangement uses TRBV12-3 or TRBV12-4 and TRBJ1-1; TCRdb's D gene call, TRBD1, goes unchecked for lack of DNA. CDR3 length: 14 residues. CDR3 residues: CASRKQGWDTEAFF.

The chain recombines TRBV6-5 with TRBJ1-6. The CDR3 sequence is 15 residues long. Germline CDR1 reads MNHEY; CDR2 reads SVGAGI. This CDR3 reads CASSYSVFLNSPLHF.

The rearrangement uses TRBV3-1 and TRBJ2-5; there is no DNA to check the TCRdb D call of TRBD2. The CDR3 sequence is 17 residues long. Germline V lookup: CDR1 LGHDT, CDR2 YNNKEL (reference sequence). CDR3 sequence reads: CASSPPLGLAGDETQYF.

V usage is TRBV3-1 and J usage is TRBJ2-3; the TCRdb D gene call, TRBD1, has no DNA to confirm it. This CDR3 contains 16 residues. In germline, CDR1 is LGHDT, CDR2 YNNKEL (reference sequence). The CDR3 loop reads CASSPSQGTRADTQYF.

V usage is TRBV9 and J usage is TRBJ1-1; the TCRdb call, TRBD1, lacks DNA for checking. This CDR3 contains 13 residues. Germline CDR1 reads SGDLS; CDR2 reads YYNGEE. The CDR3 here is CASSQGQGVKAFF. The entire variable domain, with the rest obtained from reference TRBV9 and TRBJ1-1, is as follows: DSGVTQTPKHLITATGQRVTLRCSPRSGDLSVYWYQQSLDQGLQFLIQYYNGEERAKGNILERFSAQQFPDLHSELNLSSLELGDSALYFCASSQGQGVKAFFGQGTRLTVV.

The rearrangement uses TRBV20-1 and TRBJ2-7; TCRdb's D call of TRBD1 is untestable without DNA. Germline values: CDR1 DFQATT, CDR2 SNEGSKA (reference sequence). CDR3 length: 17 amino acids. This CDR3 reads CSAKGDTPGDPSYEQYF.

V is TRBV2 and J is TRBJ1-6. Germline-derived CDR1 and CDR2 are SNHLY and FYNNEI. CDR3 length: 15 amino acids. CDR3 loop: CASSYQGSYNSPLHF.

V and J are TRBV7-9 and TRBJ2-2; TCRdb lists TRBD1, though no DNA is available to test this call. The CDR3 has 17 residues. CDR1 is SEHNR and CDR2 is FQNEAQ in the germline V gene (reference sequence). The CDR3 sequence is CASSPLFGTGGSGELFF.

CDR3 sequence: CASRRSRTGSSYNSPLHF. The V gene is TRBV27, the J gene TRBJ1-6; lacking DNA, the TRBD1 call made by TCRdb goes unchecked. CDR1 and CDR2 (germline): MNHEY, SMNVEV (reference sequence). This CDR3 is 18 amino acids long.

The V call is TRBV20-1, the J call TRBJ2-5; TCRdb names TRBD2, which stays unverified in the absence of DNA. The CDR3 runs 15 residues. Germline V gives CDR1 DFQATT, CDR2 SNEGSKA (reference sequence). CDR3 residues: CSAREGLASKETQYF.

The chain joins TRBV12-3 or TRBV12-4 to TRBJ2-3; TCRdb calls TRBD1, which cannot be checked without DNA. This CDR3 spans 14 amino acids. This chain's CDR3 is CASSFRQGVNTQYF.

The chain is built from TRBV14 and TRBJ1-2. Looked up from germline, CDR1 is SGHDN and CDR2 is FVKESK. CDR3 size: 13 residues. The CDR3 is CASSQNGNYGYTF.

This chain connects TRBV19 to TRBJ2-3; TCRdb outputs TRBD2, but without DNA this stays unchecked. CDR1 and CDR2 (germline): LNHDA, SQIVND (reference sequence). The CDR3 is made up of 15 amino acids. The CDR3 region is CASSTTPVDYDTQYF.

The chain combines TRBV29-1 with TRBJ2-5. There are 12 residues in the CDR3. Per germline, CDR1 SQVTM and CDR2 ANQGSEA. The CDR3: CSVGDRLGTQYF. Filled out from reference TRBV29-1 and TRBJ2-5, the complete variable domain reads SAVISQKPSRDICQRGTSLTIQCQVDSQVTMMFWYRQQPGQSLTLIATANQGSEATYESGFVIDKFPISRPNLTFSTLTVSNMSPEDSSIYLCSVGDRLGTQYFGPGTRLLVL.

The chain is built from TRBV15 and TRBJ2-1; no DNA is available, so the TRBD2 call from TCRdb remains unchecked. This CDR3 has 17 amino acids. Germline V gene data show CDR1 as LNHNV and CDR2 as YYDKDF (reference sequence). The CDR3 here is CATSRPPGTSGHNEQFF.

The V call is TRBV7-2, the J call TRBJ2-3; the D call of TRBD1 rests on TCRdb alone, since no DNA is present to check it. Germline V gene sequence: CDR1 SGHTA, CDR2 FQGNSA. This CDR3 is built from 16 residues. CDR3 protein: CASSPGQGVRTDTQYF.